The 13 T cell receptor beta chains listed next were all sequenced from one sample in a study of blood T cell repertoires in COVID-19. Data came from immunoSEQ multiplex PCR; TCRdb stores just in-frame clones and leaves some out. This table has under 50,000 clones, just under 70% appearing once. Material for sequencing was peripheral blood. Every receptor here comes from an elderly man with acute or convalescent COVID-19.

The chain recombines TRBV6-1 with TRBJ1-1, with 10 bases fitting TRBD1. J lost 3 bases, V lost 1 base, and 5 bases had no gene match. The CDR3 length is 16 residues. CDR1 and CDR2 from the germline V gene are MNHNS and SASEGT. The CDR3 region is CASSEVGQGWDTEAFF. The DNA of the CDR3 is TGTGCCAGCAGTGAAGTGGGACAGGGGTGGGACACTGAAGCTTTCTTT.

This clone was detected once. This chain joins TRBV7-2 and TRBJ2-1; D is unresolved. Germline V CDR1 and CDR2: SGHTA, FQGNSA. Trimming removed 5 bases at V and 0 bases at J, with 11 bases between. This CDR3 is 15 amino acids long. The CDR3 DNA sequence: TGTGCCAGCAGCCTCATGCCGAGCTCCTACAATGAGCAGTTCTTC. As protein: CASSLMPSSYNEQFF.

The V call is TRBV7-6, the J call TRBJ2-1, with D unresolved. CDR3 length: 16 amino acids. V lost 5 bases, J lost 0 bases, and 14 bases lay in between. Germline V gene sequence: CDR1 SGHVS, CDR2 FNYEAQ. As DNA, the CDR3 is TGTGCCAGCAGCGGGCCGCCCATCGGCTCCTACAATGAGCAGTTCTTC. The encoded protein is CASSGPPIGSYNEQFF.

The chain employs TRBV13 and TRBJ2-5; 15 bases are a match to TRBD2. V was pared by 4 bases and J by 5 bases, with 5 bases of the junction left unmatched. Germline-derived CDR1 and CDR2 are PRHDT and FYEKMQ (reference sequence). The CDR3 has 16 amino acids. In DNA, the CDR3 is TGTGCCAGCAGCTCCTGGACTAGCGGGGGGGCGGAGACCCAGTACTTC. It encodes CASSSWTSGGAETQYF.

This clone was counted a few times. The rearrangement joins TRBV4-1 to TRBJ2-7, with 7 bases identical to TRBD1. The ends lost 0 bases at V and 6 bases at J; junction bases unmatched: 8. Germline V CDR1 and CDR2: MGHRA, YSYEKL. The CDR3 covers 15 residues. The DNA of the CDR3 is TGCGCCAGCAGCCAAGACAGGACAGGTTGGCTCGAGCAGTACTTC. Translated, it gives CASSQDRTGWLEQYF.

The rearrangement links TRBV5-1 to TRBJ2-5; D is perhaps TRBD1 (5 bases). CDR1 is SGHRS and CDR2 is YFSETQ in the germline V gene. Trimming pared 4 bases from V and 0 bases from J, leaving 10 bases between. The CDR3 has 14 amino acids. The CDR3 DNA follows: TGCGCCAGCAGCAGGGGTATCGACCAAGAGACCCAGTACTTC. This codes for CASSRGIDQETQYF. The complete variable domain, with remaining parts taken from reference TRBV5-1 and TRBJ2-5, reads KAGVTQTPRYLIKTRGQQVTLSCSPISGHRSVSWYQQTPGQGLQFLFEYFSETQRNKGNFPGRFSGRQFSNSRSEMNVSTLELGDSALYLCASSRGIDQETQYFGPGTRLLVL.

This clone was recorded many times. V is TRBV13 and J is TRBJ2-2; 14 nucleotides align to TRBD2. Germline V gives CDR1 PRHDT, CDR2 FYEKMQ (reference sequence). This CDR3 has 19 residues. V was clipped by 5 bases and J by 5 bases; unmatched bases: 13. The DNA for the CDR3 is TGTGCCAGCAGCCCCGGACTAGCGGGGGGTGCCCGGAGGACCGGGGAGCTGTTTTTT. This sequence encodes CASSPGLAGGARRTGELFF.

This clone has more than one count but fewer than ten. The DNA of the CDR3 is TGCGCCAGCAGCCACGGTCTCGACAGGTTCTATGGCTACACCTTC. Protein: CASSHGLDRFYGYTF. The V gene is TRBV4-1, the J gene TRBJ1-2; D perhaps matches TRBD1 (6 bases). Looked up from germline, CDR1 is MGHRA and CDR2 is YSYEKL. V lost 3 bases, J lost 4 bases, and 15 bases lay in between. The CDR3 is made up of 15 amino acids.

This CDR3 reads CASRQGAAYGYTF. Written as DNA, the CDR3 is TGTGCCAGTAGGCAGGGGGCAGCCTATGGCTACACCTTC. The chain links TRBV19 to TRBJ1-2; 8 bases fit TRBD1. V lost 6 bases and J lost 4; bases outside the gene matches: 4. CDR1 is LNHDA and CDR2 is SQIVND in the germline V gene (reference sequence). The CDR3 has 13 residues. The full variable domain, rest sourced from reference TRBV19 and TRBJ1-2, is DGGITQSPKYLFRKEGQNVTLSCEQNLNHDAMYWYRQDPGQGLRLIYYSQIVNDFQKGDIAEGYSVSREKKESFPLTVTSAQKNPTAFYLCASRQGAAYGYTFGSGTRLTVV.

This clone was observed a single time. The rearrangement links TRBV6-6 to TRBJ1-6, with D hard to call. The CDR3 contains 12 residues. V was cut by 4 bases and J by 7 bases, with 5 bases left in between. Per the germline V gene, CDR1 is MNHNY and CDR2 is SVGAGI (reference sequence). The CDR3 DNA follows: TGTGCCAGCAGTTCGTCCAATTCACCCCTCCACTTT. This translates into CASSSSNSPLHF.

The chain couples TRBV7-9 to TRBJ1-1; no reliable D call. Germline-derived CDR1 and CDR2 are SEHNR and FQNEAQ (reference sequence). The CDR3 contains 13 residues. Trimming shortened V by 5 bases and J by 2 bases, and 9 bases separated the two germline ends. CDR3 sequence reads: CASSPRHNTEAFF. Written as DNA, the CDR3 is TGTGCCAGCAGCCCTCGACACAACACTGAAGCTTTCTTT.

V usage is TRBV30 and J usage is TRBJ2-1; the match to TRBD2 covers 11 bases. The CDR3 totals 14 residues. V gave up 5 bases and J gave up 7 bases; unmatched junction bases: 7. Germline CDR1 GTSNPN, CDR2 SVGIG (reference sequence). Here the CDR3 reads CAWGGASGRNEQFF. The CDR3 coding sequence is TGTGCCTGGGGTGGGGCTAGCGGGAGGAATGAGCAGTTCTTC. The whole variable domain, filled in from reference TRBV30 and TRBJ2-1, reads SQTIHQWPATLVQPVGSPLSLECTVEGTSNPNLYWYRQAAGRGLQLLFYSVGIGQISSEVPQNLSASRPQDRQFILSSKKLLLSDSGFYLCAWGGASGRNEQFFGPGTRLTVL.

The chain uses TRBV20-1 and TRBJ1-5; the D gene is possibly TRBD1 (6 bases). CDR1 and CDR2 (germline): DFQATT, SNEGSKA (reference sequence). Trimming shortened V by 3 bases and J by 1 base, and 10 bases separated the two germline ends. The CDR3 length is 14 residues. CDR3 in amino acids: CSASTGISNQPQHF. As DNA, the CDR3 is TGCAGTGCTAGTACAGGGATAAGCAATCAGCCCCAGCATTTT.